This T cell receptor beta chain was identified in a study of CD4 T cells in relation to SARS-CoV-2 and coronaviruses. Background on the study: Negative control cultures got HIV-1 Nef peptides or no peptide.

Unexposed donor CD4+ T cells date from about 2011-2018, before the COVID-19 pandemic. After about 11 days of culture, CD4+ T cells were isolated. The germline CDR1 and CDR2 sequences are LGHDT and YNNKEL (reference sequence). The CDR3 has 16 residues. V shed 2 bases and J 6 bases; nucleotides not matched to a gene: 10. Here immunoSEQ multiplex PCR was the method, and the copy in TCRdb shows in-frame clones only, minus some. Of some 21,000 clones listed, over 70% were seen once; the top ten hold 9% to 15%. Regarding this clone: Its antigen is not known.

This chain links TRBV3-1 (or the pseudogene TRBV3-2) with TRBJ1-2; TRBD1 aligns across 9 bases. The specimen was CD4+ T cells from PBMCs, cultured in vitro. This clonotype was obtained from a human donor in good health. The CDR3 coding sequence is TGTGCCAGCAGCCAAAGGGACAGGGCTTTTGGTCATGGCTACACCTTC. Its translation is CASSQRDRAFGHGYTF.